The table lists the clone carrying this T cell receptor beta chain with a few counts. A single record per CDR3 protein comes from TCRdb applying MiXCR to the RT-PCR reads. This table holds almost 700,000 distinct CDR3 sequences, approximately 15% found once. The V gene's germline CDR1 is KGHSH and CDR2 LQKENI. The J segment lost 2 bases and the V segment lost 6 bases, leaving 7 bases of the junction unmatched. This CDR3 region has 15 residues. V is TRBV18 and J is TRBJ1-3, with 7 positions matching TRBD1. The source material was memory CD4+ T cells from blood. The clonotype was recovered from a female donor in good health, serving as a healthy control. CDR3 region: CASSAEGQAGNTIYF. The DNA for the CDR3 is TGTGCCAGCTCGGCAGAAGGACAGGCTGGAAACACCATATATTTT.